This T cell receptor beta chain was recorded in a study of blood T cell repertoires in COVID-19. Across the whole study: T cells, B-cell-depleted T cells, or PBMCs provided the cDNA or gDNA that served as material.

Sequencing used immunoSEQ multiplex PCR; TCRdb keeps in-frame clones, though not all of them. The sample has around 170,000 clones, approximately 84% seen once. Germline V gene sequence: CDR1 KGHSH, CDR2 LQKENI. The CDR3 totals 13 residues. V lost 2 bases and J lost 7, with 6 bases in between. The rearrangement links TRBV18 to TRBJ1-6, with D unresolved. The sequencing input was peripheral blood. The receptor comes from a woman at least 80 years old with acute or convalescent COVID-19. The CDR3 loop is CASSPTENSPLHF. The DNA for the CDR3 is TGTGCCAGCTCACCAACTGAGAATTCACCCCTCCACTTT. The full variable domain, completed using reference TRBV18 and TRBJ1-6, is NAGVMQNPRHLVRRRGQEARLRCSPMKGHSHVYWYRQLPEEGLKFMVYLQKENIIDESGMPKERFSAEFPKEGPSILRIQQVVRGDSAAYFCASSPTENSPLHFGNGTRLTVT.